This TCR beta chain was sequenced for a study of OX40 agonist ivuxolimab in advanced cancers. Study-wide context: A mean age of roughly 60 years, range 23 to 79, was recorded, and around 85% were male.

General observations from the study: CD8+ T cells (on average) carried more expanded clones than CD4+ T cells. By week 6 at 0.1 to 3.0 mg/kg, blood CD4+ and CD8+ T cells had expanded clonally.

Peripheral blood came from all dose cohorts at three timepoints. In regard to this clone: Its antigen is not identified.

The protocol was immunoSEQ multiplex PCR, while the TCRdb copy is restricted to in-frame clones and leaves out a portion. This table holds around 67,000 clones, 80% found once. This TCR was sampled from an adult with an advanced solid tumor such as melanoma, head and neck, liver or kidney cancer. The starting material was CD4+ or CD8+ T cells sorted from blood, obtained in a trial of the OX40 agonist ivuxolimab.

Here the CDR3 reads CASSSETETQYF. The CDR3 DNA reads TGTGCCAGCAGCTCAGAGACCGAGACCCAGTACTTC. V and J are TRBV11-2 and TRBJ2-5; D is undetermined. The CDR3 sequence is 12 residues long. In germline, CDR1 is SGHAT, CDR2 FQNNGV. V dropped 4 bases and J dropped 5 bases, with 8 bases sitting between them.